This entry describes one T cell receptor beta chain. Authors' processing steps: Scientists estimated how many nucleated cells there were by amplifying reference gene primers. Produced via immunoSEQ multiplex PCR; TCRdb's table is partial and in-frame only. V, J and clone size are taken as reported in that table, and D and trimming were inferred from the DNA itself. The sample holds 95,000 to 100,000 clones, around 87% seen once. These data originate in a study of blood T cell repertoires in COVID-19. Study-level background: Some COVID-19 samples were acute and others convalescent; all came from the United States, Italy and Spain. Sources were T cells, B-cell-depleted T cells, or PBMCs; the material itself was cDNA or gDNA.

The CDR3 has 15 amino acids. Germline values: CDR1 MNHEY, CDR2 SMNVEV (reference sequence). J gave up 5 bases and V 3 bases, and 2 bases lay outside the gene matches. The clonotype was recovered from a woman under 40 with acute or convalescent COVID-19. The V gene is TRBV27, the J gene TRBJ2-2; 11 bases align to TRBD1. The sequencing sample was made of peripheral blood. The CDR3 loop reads CASSFGTGGTGELFF. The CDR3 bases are TGTGCCAGCAGTTTTGGGACAGGGGGGACCGGGGAGCTGTTTTTT.